This note documents a single T cell receptor beta chain sequence. What it binds is unknown. Data came from immunoSEQ multiplex PCR; TCRdb stores just in-frame clones and leaves some out. The sample shows 50,000 to 75,000 clones, roughly three quarters of them seen only once. The data derive from a study of OX40 agonist ivuxolimab in advanced cancers. Overall study context: In this cohort, patients received ivuxolimab, an agonistic anti-OX40 (CD134) antibody. The group had a mean age of about 60 years, ranged from about 20 to 80, and was approximately 81% male. Notes on the study in general: The average count of expanded clones was higher among CD8+ T cells than among CD4+.

This TCR was recovered from an adult with an advanced solid tumor such as melanoma, head and neck, liver or kidney cancer. Source: CD4+ or CD8+ T cells sorted from blood, taken in a trial of the OX40 agonist ivuxolimab.

CDR3: CAWRSVTRTGETQYF. As DNA, the CDR3 is TGTGCCTGGAGAAGCGTGACCAGGACGGGAGAGACCCAGTACTTC. The rearrangement uses TRBV30 and TRBJ2-5; no clear D. The CDR3 runs 15 residues. CDR1 GTSNPN and CDR2 SVGIG come from the germline V gene (reference sequence). The V gene lost 3 bases and the J gene lost 4 bases, with 18 bases spanning the gap.